The clone carrying this TCR beta chain has just a few counts. The antigen remains undetermined. Primers: 60 Vbeta forward and 13 Jbeta reverse. Measured with immunoSEQ multiplex PCR; TCRdb has only the in-frame clones, and not every one. The sample consists of approximately 130,000 clones, about 69% of them appearing once. This sample is part of a study of cytomegalovirus exposure and HLA in healthy donors. Study-level points and caveats: An analysis done earlier found most TCR beta V segments productive about 90% or about 30% of the time.

The specimen sequenced was PBMCs. The sequence came from a man aged 25-45 years in good health and CMV-seronegative.

CDR3 sequence (DNA): TGTGCCAGCAGCCGCGGACTAGCAGCTCAAGAGACCCAGTACTTC. Translating gives CASSRGLAAQETQYF. This chain joins TRBV5-4 and TRBJ2-5; 8 nucleotides align to TRBD2. Germline-derived CDR1 and CDR2 are SGHNT and YYREEE (reference sequence). Trimming took 4 bases from V and 2 from J; bases not matched to a gene: 7. CDR3 length equals 15 residues. The full variable domain, completed using reference TRBV5-4 and TRBJ2-5, is ETGVTQSPTHLIKTRGQQVTLRCSSQSGHNTVSWYQQALGQGPQFIFQYYREEENGRGNFPPRFSGLQFPNYSSELNVNALELDDSALYLCASSRGLAAQETQYFGPGTRLLVL.